The sequence of this T cell receptor (beta chain) was determined in a study of blood T cell repertoires in COVID-19. At the level of the study: COVID-19 samples, acute and convalescent, were from the United States, Italy and Spain. From T cells, B-cell-depleted T cells, or PBMCs came the material, which was cDNA or gDNA.

V lost 1 base, J lost 3 bases, and 11 bases lay in between. CDR3 length: 14 amino acids. The germline V gene has CDR1 SGHKS and CDR2 YYEKEE (reference sequence). Source study methods: For nucleated cells, counts were estimated from reference gene primer amplification. Clones were sequenced by immunoSEQ multiplex PCR, and TCRdb holds only the in-frame ones, with some missing. D and trimming come from the DNA, and the V and J calls and clone size come from that table. The top ten clones hold more than 5% of a sample with approximately 250,000 clones, about 83% of them seen once. V is TRBV5-5 and J is TRBJ2-7; TRBD2 might be the D (5 bases). This clonotype originated in a human donor in a cohort sampled during active COVID-19. What was sequenced was peripheral blood. This CDR3 is CASSLKRRDYEQYF. The CDR3 region has the DNA TGTGCCAGCAGCTTGAAGAGACGGGACTACGAGCAGTACTTC.